This T cell receptor beta chain was captured in a study of T cell changes during pregnancy in multiple sclerosis. The V gene's germline CDR1 is SGDLS and CDR2 YYNGEE. V dropped 4 bases and J dropped 10; count of bases not matched to a gene: 13. The CDR3 covers 15 residues. Measured with immunoSEQ multiplex PCR; TCRdb has only the in-frame clones, and not every one. This table has about 74,000 clones, more than 90% appearing once. This chain uses TRBV9 with TRBJ2-1, with 8 nucleotides matching TRBD2. The origin of this receptor is a female donor in good health, enrolled as a control in a pregnancy study. The source was peripheral blood, collected after pregnancy. CDR3 sequence: CASSPRIAGTVEQFF. The CDR3 nucleotides read TGTGCCAGCAGCCCTCGGATAGCGGGAACCGTGGAGCAGTTCTTC. Looking up the rest from reference TRBV9 and TRBJ2-1 gives the full variable domain: DSGVTQTPKHLITATGQRVTLRCSPRSGDLSVYWYQQSLDQGLQFLIQYYNGEERAKGNILERFSAQQFPDLHSELNLSSLELGDSALYFCASSPRIAGTVEQFFGPGTRLTVL.